This TCR beta chain is from a study of blood T cell repertoires in COVID-19. At the level of the study: Material from acute and convalescent COVID-19 was sourced from the United States, Italy and Spain. Sources were T cells, B-cell-depleted T cells, or PBMCs; the material itself was cDNA or gDNA.

In the authors' workflow: Estimation of nucleated cell counts was performed using reference gene primer amplification. Sequencing was performed with immunoSEQ multiplex PCR; in TCRdb, only in-frame clones are kept and a portion is missing. That table supplies the V and J calls and clone size; D and trimming were determined from the DNA. The table shows a few hundred thousand clones, with 80% to 85% occurring only once. The germline V gene has CDR1 DFQATT and CDR2 SNEGSKA (reference sequence). CDR3 length: 15 amino acids. V lost 3 bases to trimming and J lost 7 bases, with 19 bases between them. The rearrangement joins TRBV20-1 to TRBJ1-5; tentative D call: TRBD1 (6 bases). The sample consisted of peripheral blood. The TCR sequence derives from a woman older than 75 with COVID-19, enrolled during active disease. CDR3 nucleotide sequence: TGCAGTGCTAGTCACCCAAGACAGGTCCTCCAGCCCCAGCATTTT. It specifies CSASHPRQVLQPQHF.